A single sample is the source of the 26 T cell receptor beta chains below, sequenced in a study of identical twins. TCRdb re-called the 5' RACE reads with MiXCR, one entry per CDR3 protein. The data hold about 720,000 distinct CDR3 sequences, with about 20% observed a single time. The sample was also linked to a second study, of T cells expressing NK-cell markers.

Sequenced: PBMCs. The receptors originated from a woman younger than 30 in good health.

This clonotype has a handful of counts. This rearrangement joins TRBV7-9 to TRBJ1-2; 7 nucleotides match TRBD1. The V gene's germline CDR1 is SEHNR and CDR2 FQNEAQ (reference sequence). This CDR3 is 15 amino acids long. V lost 4 bases to trimming and J lost 4 bases; unmatched junction nucleotides: 9. CDR3 DNA sequence: TGTGCCAGCAGCTCGAGGGGGACAGCCTTCTATGGCTACACCTTC. It yields the protein CASSSRGTAFYGYTF.

The chain employs TRBV11-2 and TRBJ2-7, with 7 bases lining up with TRBD1. Trimming took 5 bases from V and 3 from J; bases not matched to a gene: 13. This CDR3 contains 16 residues. Germline CDR1 is SGHAT and CDR2 is FQNNGV. The DNA of the CDR3 is TGTGCCAGCAGCCCTCCTCCGGGACAGTTTTACTACGAGCAGTACTTC. It translates to CASSPPPGQFYYEQYF.

The chain combines TRBV9 with TRBJ1-1; TRBD1 might be the D (5 bases). V was trimmed by 0 bases and J by 1 base, leaving 16 bases between them. This CDR3 has 17 residues. Germline assignment: CDR1 SGDLS and CDR2 YYNGEE. This chain's CDR3 is CASSVDRGEGRNTEAFF. CDR3 coding DNA: TGTGCCAGCAGCGTAGATAGGGGAGAGGGAAGGAACACTGAAGCTTTCTTT.

V is TRBV7-2 and J is TRBJ2-7, with 8 positions matching TRBD2. Per germline, CDR1 SGHTA and CDR2 FQGNSA. The CDR3 is made up of 15 amino acids. Trimming cost V 4 bases and J 2 bases; bases outside gene matches: 7. The CDR3 nucleotides are TGTGCCAGCAGCTCCCTAGCGGGCAGAGCCTACGAGCAGTACTTC. This codes for CASSSLAGRAYEQYF.

This clonotype was found a few times. The chain carries TRBV13 and TRBJ2-7, with a possible D match to TRBD2 (5 bases). This CDR3 is 15 amino acids long. CDR1 and CDR2 (germline): PRHDT, FYEKMQ (reference sequence). V gave up 0 bases and J gave up 2 bases, with 11 bases separating them. The CDR3 DNA reads TGTGCCAGCAGCTTAGGCAGAGGGCGAACCTACGAGCAGTACTTC. Translating gives CASSLGRGRTYEQYF. The whole variable domain, remainder taken from reference TRBV13 and TRBJ2-7, is AAGVIQSPRHLIKEKRETATLKCYPIPRHDTVYWYQQGPGQDPQFLISFYEKMQSDKGSIPDRFSAQQFSDYHSELNMSSLELGDSALYFCASSLGRGRTYEQYFGPGTRLTVT.

The chain carries TRBV20-1 and TRBJ1-5; 7 positions agree with TRBD1. The CDR3 has 14 residues. Germline V gene data show CDR1 as DFQATT and CDR2 as SNEGSKA (reference sequence). V trimming: 6 bases; J trimming: 0 bases; junction bases outside the gene matches: 5. CDR3 sequence: CSAKTGYSNQPQHF. Here the CDR3 DNA reads TGCAGTGCAAAGACAGGGTATAGCAATCAGCCCCAGCATTTT.

This chain uses TRBV29-1 with TRBJ2-7; D remains unclear. Germline-derived CDR1 and CDR2 are SQVTM and ANQGSEA. The V gene lost 4 bases and the J gene lost 3 bases, with 7 bases spanning the gap. The CDR3 length is 11 residues. The CDR3 spells CSVGQDYEQYF. CDR3 DNA sequence: TGCAGCGTTGGCCAAGACTACGAGCAGTACTTC.

This clonotype was observed a handful of times. V usage is TRBV6-1 and J usage is TRBJ2-2; 8 bases agree with TRBD2. The CDR3 has 14 amino acids. CDR1 and CDR2 (germline): MNHNS, SASEGT. Trimming cost V 8 bases and J 4 bases; bases outside gene matches: 6. This CDR3 is CASRPAGGTGELFF. The CDR3 nucleotides are TGTGCCAGCCGTCCGGCGGGAGGCACCGGGGAGCTGTTTTTT.

The chain has TRBV10-2 and TRBJ2-7; no clear D. V lost 6 bases to trimming and J lost 6 bases, with 9 bases between them. This CDR3 spans 11 amino acids. The germline CDR1 and CDR2 sequences are WSHSY and SAAADI. CDR3 nucleotide sequence: TGCGCCAGCAGCGACTTGGGCGAGCAGTACTTC. Protein: CASSDLGEQYF.

The chain combines TRBV5-6 with TRBJ2-3; TRBD2 matches 7 bases. V lost 2 bases and J lost 2; bases outside the gene matches: 8. The germline CDR1 and CDR2 sequences are SGHDT and YYEEEE. The CDR3 spans 16 residues. CDR3 coding DNA: TGTGCCAGCAGCTTTTTGGGGGGGTCCGCCACAGATACGCAGTATTTT. Amino acids: CASSFLGGSATDTQYF.

This chain joins TRBV15 and TRBJ1-5; no clear D gene. The germline V and J ends were trimmed by 3 bases and 3 bases, with 9 bases remaining between them. From germline, CDR1 is LNHNV and CDR2 YYDKDF (reference sequence). There are 14 residues in the CDR3. The CDR3 loop reads CATSSEVINQPQHF. Here the CDR3 DNA reads TGTGCCACCAGCAGTGAGGTTATCAATCAGCCCCAGCATTTT.

V is TRBV9 and J is TRBJ2-1, with 10 positions matching TRBD1. Per germline, CDR1 SGDLS and CDR2 YYNGEE. V lost 4 bases and J lost 6; bases outside the gene matches: 13. CDR3 size: 17 residues. CDR3 region: CASSPRVGGTGVNEQFF. CDR3 DNA: TGTGCCAGCAGCCCCCGCGTCGGGGGGACAGGGGTCAATGAGCAGTTCTTC.

This clonotype occurred a few times. The chain is built from TRBV20-1 and TRBJ2-3; D is possibly TRBD1 (5 bases). This CDR3 region has 12 residues. The V end was cut by 4 bases, the J end by 5 bases, with 10 bases between. In germline, CDR1 is DFQATT, CDR2 SNEGSKA (reference sequence). The CDR3 region has the DNA TGCAGTGCTAAGTGGGGCATAGATACGCAGTATTTT. Translating gives CSAKWGIDTQYF.

The chain joins TRBV7-2 to TRBJ2-7, with TRBD2 matching 9 bases. The CDR3 consists of 17 residues. CDR1 and CDR2 from the germline V gene are SGHTA and FQGNSA. After removal of 5 bases from V and 1 base from J, the junction contained 12 bases not matched to a gene. The CDR3 here is CASSPSWRLAGSYEQYF. The CDR3 DNA follows: TGTGCCAGCAGCCCTAGCTGGCGGCTAGCGGGATCCTACGAGCAGTACTTC. The full variable domain, completed using reference TRBV7-2 and TRBJ2-7, is GAGVSQSPSNKVTEKGKDVELRCDPISGHTALYWYRQSLGQGLEFLIYFQGNSAPDKSGLPSDRFSAERTGGSVSTLTIQRTQQEDSAVYLCASSPSWRLAGSYEQYFGPGTRLTVT.

The chain combines TRBV6-6 with TRBJ2-7, with no clear D. V lost 7 bases, J lost 9 bases, and 19 bases lay in between. The CDR3 runs to 13 residues. The germline CDR1 and CDR2 sequences are MNHNY and SVGAGI (reference sequence). The CDR3 protein is CASNPIGQRGQYF. The CDR3 DNA reads TGTGCCAGCAATCCGATAGGGCAGCGCGGGCAGTACTTC.

This clonotype has more than one count but fewer than ten. J is TRBJ1-2 and V is TRBV7-9; D is possibly TRBD1 (5 bases). CDR1 is SEHNR and CDR2 is FQNEAQ in the germline V gene (reference sequence). This CDR3 has 16 residues. V was clipped by 2 bases and J by 4 bases, with 17 bases between them. CDR3 loop: CASSLNFGAAAYGYTF. Written as DNA, the CDR3 is TGTGCCAGCAGCTTAAATTTCGGGGCTGCCGCCTATGGCTACACCTTC.

This clonotype was counted a few times. This chain links TRBV4-3 with TRBJ2-1; 8 bases fit TRBD2. CDR3 length equals 15 residues. Trimming took 4 bases from V and 7 from J; bases not matched to a gene: 9. Germline V gene data show CDR1 as LGHNA and CDR2 as YSLEER. The DNA for the CDR3 is TGCGCCAGCAGCCCCACCATAGCGGGAACGAATGAGCAGTTCTTC. Translating gives CASSPTIAGTNEQFF.

The genes are TRBV6-1 and TRBJ1-5; unclear D gene. The V gene's germline CDR1 is MNHNS and CDR2 SASEGT. This CDR3 spans 18 amino acids. The ends were cut back, 0 bases at V and 4 bases at J, with 19 bases in the middle. This CDR3 is CASSEAHRGGKVNQPQHF. For the CDR3, the DNA is TGTGCCAGCAGTGAAGCGCATCGAGGCGGGAAAGTTAATCAGCCCCAGCATTTT.

This clonotype was detected ten times or more. The chain has TRBV18 and TRBJ2-7, with 7 bases identical to TRBD1. The CDR3 extends over 12 amino acids. Germline CDR1 reads KGHSH; CDR2 reads LQKENI. The V segment lost 2 bases and the J segment 5 bases; nucleotides outside the gene matches: 0. CDR3 amino acids: CASSPGTDEQYF. CDR3 nucleotide sequence: TGTGCCAGCTCACCAGGGACAGACGAGCAGTACTTC. The variable domain in full, completed from reference TRBV18 and TRBJ2-7, reads NAGVMQNPRHLVRRRGQEARLRCSPMKGHSHVYWYRQLPEEGLKFMVYLQKENIIDESGMPKERFSAEFPKEGPSILRIQQVVRGDSAAYFCASSPGTDEQYFGPGTRLTVT.

This clonotype has a handful of counts. V usage is TRBV6-1 and J usage is TRBJ2-3; tentative D call: TRBD2 (6 bases). CDR3 size: 15 residues. V shed 7 bases and J shed 0 bases, with 14 bases lying between them. Germline CDR1 MNHNS, CDR2 SASEGT. The DNA for the CDR3 is TGTGCCAGCAAAGGTAGCGGAGCGAGCACAGATACGCAGTATTTT. This gives the protein CASKGSGASTDTQYF.

This clonotype has only a few counts. Written as DNA, the CDR3 is TGTGCTAGTGGCCCTACTAGCGGGCCAGGGAGGAATGAGCAGTTCTTC. Translated: CASGPTSGPGRNEQFF. The chain links TRBV12-5 to TRBJ2-1, with TRBD2 identical over 9 bases. The CDR3 spans 16 residues. The germline V gene encodes CDR1 LGHNT and CDR2 FRNRAP. V trimming: 6 bases; J trimming: 7 bases; junction bases outside the gene matches: 13.

The J gene is TRBJ2-7, the V gene TRBV6-2 or TRBV6-3, with D possibly TRBD1 on 6 matching bases. CDR3 length equals 13 residues. Germline V gene data show CDR1 as MNHEY and CDR2 as SVGEGT. V was cut by 7 bases and J by 6 bases, with 16 bases left in between. The CDR3 spells CASNDRRVGEQYF. CDR3 sequence (DNA): TGTGCCAGCAACGACAGGCGGGTCGGCGAGCAGTACTTC.

This clonotype was picked up a small number of times. The chain employs TRBV12-3 or TRBV12-4 and TRBJ2-7; 10 bases align to TRBD2. This CDR3 region has 14 residues. Trimming took 8 bases from V and 9 from J; bases not matched to a gene: 13. CDR3 residues: CASALAGSKGRQYF. The CDR3, as DNA: TGTGCCAGCGCACTAGCGGGGTCCAAAGGGAGGCAGTACTTC.

This clonotype has ten or more counts. This sequence joins TRBV20-1 and TRBJ1-2; a possible D gene is TRBD1 (5 bases). Germline CDR1 is DFQATT and CDR2 is SNEGSKA (reference sequence). This CDR3 comprises 16 residues. V was clipped by 0 bases and J by 4 bases, with 18 bases between them. CDR3 sequence reads: CSARDEGWRIAYGYTF. The CDR3 nucleotides are TGCAGTGCTAGAGATGAGGGGTGGCGGATAGCCTATGGCTACACCTTC.

The rearrangement joins TRBV10-3 to TRBJ2-1, with D possibly TRBD2 on 5 matching bases. The ends were cut back, 3 bases at V and 9 bases at J, with 18 bases in the middle. CDR1 ENHRY and CDR2 SYGVKD come from the germline V gene. CDR3 size: 15 residues. The DNA of the CDR3 is TGTGCCATCAGTGATACGAGGGAAAAAGGTGGTGAGCAGTTCTTC. Translating gives CAISDTREKGGEQFF.

The chain has TRBV5-6 and TRBJ2-3; D is undetermined. Germline V CDR1 and CDR2: SGHDT, YYEEEE. The CDR3 extends over 13 amino acids. Trimming pared 2 bases from V and 2 bases from J, leaving 6 bases between. DNA for the CDR3: TGTGCCAGCAGCTTTTTGATCACAGATACGCAGTATTTT. This translates into CASSFLITDTQYF.